This passage covers 24 T cell receptor beta chains from one sample sequenced in a study of T-cell reconstitution after alpha-beta-depleted transplantation in children. The authors prepared the TCRbeta library with unique molecular identifiers. TCRdb redid the calling of the PCR reads with MiXCR, one entry per CDR3 protein. The table has around 960,000 distinct CDR3 sequences, less than 30% seen once. The material sequenced was PBMCs, mostly from graft donor cells, taken 360 days after TCRalphabeta/CD19-depleted stem cell transplant. These receptors originate from a boy less than two years old who had a stem cell transplant for SCID, so the T cells may come from the graft donor.

The chain has TRBV11-2 and TRBJ2-5, with D tentatively TRBD2 (5 bases). The V gene lost 2 bases and the J gene lost 4 bases, with 14 bases spanning the gap. Germline assignment: CDR1 SGHAT and CDR2 FQNNGV. The length of the CDR3 is 15 residues. The CDR3 nucleotides are TGTGCCAGCAGCTTACTAGCAGGTCCACCAGAGACCCAGTACTTC. Its protein product is CASSLLAGPPETQYF.

This clonotype appeared a single time. The rearrangement uses TRBV20-1 and TRBJ2-7; perhaps D is TRBD1 or TRBD2 (5 bases each). This CDR3 is built from 14 residues. CDR1 is DFQATT and CDR2 is SNEGSKA in the germline V gene (reference sequence). The germline V and J ends were trimmed by 5 bases and 4 bases, with 18 bases remaining between them. CDR3 sequence reads: CSAERGPGPYEQYF. The CDR3 nucleotides read TGCAGTGCTGAGAGGGGCCCGGGGCCTTACGAGCAGTACTTC.

The V gene is TRBV30, the J gene TRBJ2-1, with D possibly being TRBD2 (5 bases). Germline lookup yields CDR1 GTSNPN and CDR2 SVGIG (reference sequence). This CDR3 is 11 amino acids long. The germline V and J ends were trimmed by 2 bases and 9 bases, with 8 bases remaining between them. CDR3 nucleotides: TGTGCCTGGAGTACTACTAGTGAGCAGTTCTTC. Translating gives CAWSTTSEQFF.

V usage is TRBV29-1 and J usage is TRBJ1-1; the D gene is possibly TRBD1 (6 bases). Trimming took off 4 bases at V and 6 bases at J, with 9 bases between the two ends. The CDR3 covers 11 residues. The V gene's germline CDR1 is SQVTM and CDR2 ANQGSEA. CDR3 protein: CSVVRGPEAFF. For the CDR3, the DNA is TGCAGCGTTGTTCGGGGGCCTGAAGCTTTCTTT.

This clonotype appeared a few times. The rearrangement uses TRBV7-8 and TRBJ2-2; perhaps TRBD1 as D (6 bases). This CDR3 has 14 residues. The germline V gene has CDR1 SGHVS and CDR2 FQNEAQ. V shed 4 bases and J shed 6 bases, with 12 bases lying between them. The CDR3: CASSSPPGAGELFF. CDR3 nucleotides: TGTGCCAGCAGCTCACCCCCAGGGGCCGGGGAGCTGTTTTTT. The full variable domain, with the rest looked up from reference TRBV7-8 and TRBJ2-2, is GAGVSQSPRYKVAKRGQDVALRCDPISGHVSLFWYQQALGQGPEFLTYFQNEAQLDKSGLPSDRFFAERPEGSVSTLKIQRTQQEDSAVYLCASSSPPGAGELFFGEGSRLTVL.

The chain uses TRBV20-1 and TRBJ2-3; no clear D. Trimming left V 3 bases short and J 3 bases short, with 13 bases between. The CDR3 contains 14 residues. Germline CDR1 is DFQATT and CDR2 is SNEGSKA (reference sequence). The CDR3 loop is CSASRAFGTDTQYF. DNA of the CDR3: TGCAGTGCTAGCCGTGCCTTCGGAACAGATACGCAGTATTTT.

The J gene is TRBJ2-5, the V gene TRBV5-8; 7 positions match TRBD2. Germline-derived CDR1 and CDR2 are SGHTS and YDEGEE. Germline trimming cut 1 base from V and 7 bases from J; bases unmatched to any gene: 13. This CDR3 has 16 residues. CDR3 sequence: CASSLSIGDWGGTQYF. The CDR3, as DNA: TGTGCCAGCAGCTTGTCGATAGGAGACTGGGGGGGGACCCAGTACTTC.

This chain links TRBV12-3 or TRBV12-4 with TRBJ2-7; D uncertain. The CDR3 runs 14 residues. With 5 bases removed from V and 3 bases from J, the gap between germline ends came to 14 bases. The DNA for the CDR3 is TGTGCCAGCAGTCCTGAGACGGTGAGCTACGAGCAGTACTTC. Amino acid sequence: CASSPETVSYEQYF.

V usage is TRBV3-1 and J usage is TRBJ1-5; maybe TRBD1 (5 bases). CDR1 and CDR2 (germline): LGHDT, YNNKEL (reference sequence). CDR3 length equals 14 residues. V lost 6 bases to trimming and J lost 4 bases, with 13 bases between them. The CDR3 DNA is TGTGCCAGCAGTGACGGACATCTTAATCAGCCCCAGCATTTT. Translation: CASSDGHLNQPQHF.

V and J are TRBV4-1 and TRBJ2-7, with 12 nucleotides matching TRBD1. V gave up 4 bases and J gave up 5 bases; unmatched junction bases: 6. The V gene's germline CDR1 is MGHRA and CDR2 YSYEKL. The CDR3 has 15 amino acids. This chain's CDR3 is CASSLGTGGINEQYF. As DNA, the CDR3 is TGCGCCAGCAGCCTTGGGACAGGGGGCATAAACGAGCAGTACTTC.

In its sample, this clonotype was seen a few times. The V call is TRBV11-1, the J call TRBJ2-1; TRBD2 matches 9 bases. Losses at the gene ends were 4 bases for V and 7 bases for J; bases not matched to a gene: 8. This CDR3 spans 15 amino acids. Per the germline V gene, CDR1 is SGHAT and CDR2 is FQDESV (reference sequence). CDR3 sequence: CASSSSGGLLNEQFF. The CDR3 DNA follows: TGTGCCAGCAGCTCAAGCGGGGGGCTGTTAAATGAGCAGTTCTTC.

This chain links TRBV29-1 with TRBJ2-7; unclear D gene. The germline V and J ends were trimmed by 4 bases and 1 base, with 17 bases remaining between them. In germline, CDR1 is SQVTM, CDR2 ANQGSEA. The CDR3 has 15 amino acids. For the CDR3, the DNA is TGCAGCGTTGTGCTGTCCCCGGTGGGATCCTACGAGCAGTACTTC. Encoded protein: CSVVLSPVGSYEQYF.

This clonotype was found a few times. The chain carries TRBV7-2 and TRBJ2-2, with D possibly TRBD2 on 6 matching bases. Germline V gene data show CDR1 as SGHTA and CDR2 as FQGNSA. The CDR3 totals 15 residues. V lost 1 base and J 1 base, leaving 7 bases between the germline ends. The CDR3 region is CASSLVAVNTGELFF. The CDR3 bases are TGTGCCAGCAGCTTAGTAGCGGTGAACACCGGGGAGCTGTTTTTT.

The chain joins TRBV5-5 to TRBJ2-2; 14 nucleotides agree with TRBD2. Trimming took 6 bases from V and 2 from J; bases not matched to a gene: 9. CDR1 is SGHKS, CDR2 YYEKEE, per germline (reference sequence). The CDR3 spans 18 residues. The CDR3 region has the DNA TGTGCCAGCACCCCCCATGGGACTAGCGGGGGAAACACCGGGGAGCTGTTTTTT. Amino acid sequence: CASTPHGTSGGNTGELFF.

The chain carries TRBV11-3 and TRBJ2-1; D uncertain. CDR1 and CDR2 (germline): SGHNT, YENEEA. Deletions cut 5 bases from V and 0 bases from J, with 11 bases between. The CDR3 extends over 15 amino acids. CDR3 amino acids: CASSPSSSSYNEQFF. DNA of the CDR3: TGTGCCAGCAGCCCCAGTTCGAGCTCCTACAATGAGCAGTTCTTC.

The chain combines TRBV6-2 or TRBV6-3 with TRBJ2-1, with TRBD2 as a possible D gene (5 bases). V was trimmed by 3 bases and J by 1 base, leaving 13 bases between them. Per the germline V gene, CDR1 is MNHEY and CDR2 is SVGEGT. The CDR3 length is 16 residues. CDR3 DNA: TGTGCCAGCAGTTATGGAGCGGTCCGTTCCTACAATGAGCAGTTCTTC. Translating it yields CASSYGAVRSYNEQFF.

This clonotype was picked up a small number of times. This chain joins TRBV7-9 and TRBJ1-2; possibly TRBD1 for D (6 bases). The CDR3 runs 13 residues. Deletions cut 1 base from V and 9 bases from J, with 12 bases between. Germline loops: CDR1 SEHNR, CDR2 FQNEAQ (reference sequence). The CDR3: CASSLEVQGRYTF. In DNA, the CDR3 is TGTGCCAGCAGCTTAGAGGTACAGGGCCGCTACACCTTC.

This clonotype came up a few times. This chain joins TRBV12-3 or TRBV12-4 and TRBJ2-1; perhaps TRBD1 as D (6 bases). V lost 7 bases and J 8 bases, leaving 15 bases between the germline ends. This CDR3 region has 13 residues. In DNA, the CDR3 is TGTGCCAGCACCACAAGTGGGGGCGATGAGCAGTTCTTC. This codes for CASTTSGGDEQFF.

V is TRBV2 and J is TRBJ2-7; D is ambiguous. Trimming took 4 bases from V and 2 from J, leaving 15 bases between them. Germline CDR1 reads SNHLY; CDR2 reads FYNNEI. This CDR3 has 15 amino acids. CDR3 residues: CASSVQSIATYEQYF. The CDR3 DNA reads TGTGCCAGCAGTGTCCAGTCTATCGCTACCTACGAGCAGTACTTC.

The chain combines TRBV27 with TRBJ2-7; 10 bases agree with TRBD1. The CDR3 covers 15 residues. Germline-derived CDR1 and CDR2 are MNHEY and SMNVEV (reference sequence). J gave up 3 bases and V 4 bases, and 6 bases lay outside the gene matches. The CDR3 loop reads CASSYRDRGIYEQYF. The CDR3 DNA is TGTGCCAGCAGTTACCGGGACAGGGGAATCTACGAGCAGTACTTC.

V is TRBV4-1 and J is TRBJ2-1; no definite D call. In germline, CDR1 is MGHRA, CDR2 YSYEKL. V was trimmed by 1 base and J by 8 bases, leaving 15 bases between them. The CDR3 length is 15 residues. The CDR3 DNA is TGCGCCAGCAGCCAAGGGCACGTCGTGGGCGATGAGCAGTTCTTC. Amino acid sequence: CASSQGHVVGDEQFF.

This chain joins TRBV6-5 and TRBJ2-7; maybe TRBD2 (5 bases). The CDR3 runs 15 residues. V lost 0 bases and J lost 1, with 10 bases in between. Germline-derived CDR1 and CDR2 are MNHEY and SVGAGI. CDR3 region: CASSYSTPGSYEQYF. DNA of the CDR3: TGTGCCAGCAGTTACTCGACACCGGGGTCCTACGAGCAGTACTTC.

The CDR3 nucleotides are TGTGCCAGCAGCTTATATTATTGGGGACACCTCTCCTACGAGCAGTACTTC. Translation: CASSLYYWGHLSYEQYF. The J gene is TRBJ2-7, the V gene TRBV5-6; TRBD1 might be the D (6 bases). V lost 2 bases to trimming and J lost 0 bases, with 18 bases between them. The germline gives CDR1 SGHDT, CDR2 YYEEEE. The CDR3 runs to 17 residues.

The rearrangement joins TRBV12-3 or TRBV12-4 to TRBJ2-7, with no clear D. The CDR3 runs to 15 residues. V was pared by 6 bases and J by 2 bases, with 17 bases between. The CDR3 region is CASSQRTAHPYEQYF. The CDR3 nucleotides read TGTGCCAGCAGCCAAAGGACGGCTCATCCCTACGAGCAGTACTTC.